Presented here are 9 T cell receptor beta chains from one specimen sequenced in a study of blood T cell repertoires in COVID-19. This table comes from immunoSEQ multiplex PCR, and its TCRdb copy is limited to in-frame clones, with some not included. The sample carries around 18,000 clones, 89% recorded once. Sequenced sample: peripheral blood. The receptors were sampled from a man aged 55 to 70 with active COVID-19.

The chain is built from TRBV6-5 and TRBJ1-4, with D possibly being TRBD1 (5 bases). The CDR3 has 14 residues. Germline CDR1 MNHEY, CDR2 SVGAGI. The germline V and J ends were trimmed by 7 bases and 7 bases, with 16 bases remaining between them. DNA of the CDR3: TGTGCCAGCACCCCTCTCGGGGGAGGTGAAAAACTGTTTTTT. The encoded protein is CASTPLGGGEKLFF.

The chain joins TRBV5-1 to TRBJ2-3; 11 bases match TRBD2. The CDR3 runs to 16 residues. Per the germline V gene, CDR1 is SGHRS and CDR2 is YFSETQ. V gave up 4 bases and J gave up 0 bases; unmatched junction bases: 4. In nucleotides, the CDR3 is TGCGCCAGCAGCGGGGGACTAGCGGCTAGCACAGATACGCAGTATTTT. This encodes CASSGGLAASTDTQYF.

The chain links TRBV5-1 to TRBJ2-7; D gene uncertain. V gave up 1 base and J gave up 1 base, with 6 bases separating them. The germline CDR1 and CDR2 sequences are SGHRS and YFSETQ. The CDR3 runs 13 residues. CDR3 region: CASSLQDSYEQYF. The CDR3 region has the DNA TGCGCCAGCAGCTTGCAGGATTCCTACGAGCAGTACTTC. Full variable domain (rest looked up from reference TRBV5-1 and TRBJ2-7): KAGVTQTPRYLIKTRGQQVTLSCSPISGHRSVSWYQQTPGQGLQFLFEYFSETQRNKGNFPGRFSGRQFSNSRSEMNVSTLELGDSALYLCASSLQDSYEQYFGPGTRLTVT.

The gene calls are TRBV24-1 and TRBJ1-2; a possible D gene is TRBD1 (6 bases). Germline CDR1 KGHDR, CDR2 SFDVKD. The CDR3 runs 13 residues. The V end lost 8 bases, the J end lost 4 bases, and 13 bases lay between the germline ends. The CDR3, as DNA: TGTGCCACCAACCGGACAGCGACCTATGGCTACACCTTC. Protein: CATNRTATYGYTF.

J is TRBJ2-3 and V is TRBV7-2; perhaps TRBD2 as D (7 bases). Germline loops: CDR1 SGHTA, CDR2 FQGNSA. V dropped 5 bases and J dropped 8 bases, with 20 bases sitting between them. The CDR3 is 15 amino acids. CDR3 loop: CASSGEVGGAGTQYF. CDR3 sequence (DNA): TGTGCCAGCAGCGGCGAGGTGGGGGGGGCCGGTACGCAGTATTTT.

The CDR3 DNA follows: TGTGCCAGCAGCTTAGCGGGGACTAGCGGGGCCATGACCCAGTACTTC. Translated: CASSLAGTSGAMTQYF. The chain is built from TRBV7-9 and TRBJ2-5, with 13 bases fitting TRBD2. CDR1 is SEHNR and CDR2 is FQNEAQ in the germline V gene (reference sequence). The CDR3 length is 16 residues. V lost 0 bases, J lost 7 bases, and 5 bases stayed unmatched.

This chain connects TRBV5-1 to TRBJ1-2; 12 bases agree with TRBD1. This CDR3 region has 16 residues. Losses at the gene ends were 3 bases for V and 3 bases for J; bases not matched to a gene: 6. CDR1 is SGHRS, CDR2 YFSETQ, per germline. The chain's CDR3 is CASSSGQGARHYGYTF. In DNA, the CDR3 is TGCGCCAGCAGCTCGGGACAGGGGGCTCGTCACTATGGCTACACCTTC.

V is TRBV19 and J is TRBJ1-2; 12 bases align to TRBD1. The CDR3 loop spans 15 amino acids. V lost 2 bases and J lost 7; bases outside the gene matches: 5. Germline CDR1 LNHDA, CDR2 SQIVND (reference sequence). The CDR3 sequence is CASSIPGQGAGGYTF. CDR3 DNA: TGTGCCAGTAGTATACCGGGACAGGGGGCAGGTGGCTACACCTTC.

This rearrangement joins TRBV11-3 to TRBJ2-5; TRBD2 matches at 13 bases. Germline V gene sequence: CDR1 SGHNT, CDR2 YENEEA. There are 16 residues in the CDR3. Germline trimming cut 5 bases from V and 4 bases from J; bases unmatched to any gene: 7. CDR3 in amino acids: CASSLRTSGSVETQYF. In DNA, the CDR3 is TGTGCCAGCAGCCTTAGGACTAGCGGGAGTGTAGAGACCCAGTACTTC.